The present T cell receptor beta chain was sequenced within a study of shared clonotypes between healthy human individuals. The germline gives CDR1 LGHNA, CDR2 YSLEER. V was trimmed by 4 bases and J by 0 bases, leaving 15 bases between them. This CDR3 comprises 17 residues. Several immunoSEQ plates received, in even portions, the genomic DNA of each subset. Original methodology: ImmunoSEQ junction-only sequences lacked quality scores, so their filtering differed. Profiling relied on immunoSEQ multiplex PCR, and the TCRdb table lists in-frame clones only, not all of them. The V and J calls and the clone size are those of that table, but D and trimming were determined from the DNA. The repertoire holds roughly 490,000 clones, 79% seen once, with about an eighth in the top ten. Donors had no recently reported acute infections or vaccinations and were HIV-negative.

The specimen was PBMCs. This sequence originates from a woman aged 40 to 50 in good health. Some clones in this sample may be carry-over from other donors' samples. The chain is built from TRBV4-3 and TRBJ2-2; D is perhaps TRBD2 (6 bases). The CDR3 reads CASSLTPGTPNTGELFF. The CDR3 bases are TGCGCCAGCAGCCTTACCCCCGGGACTCCGAACACCGGGGAGCTGTTTTTT.